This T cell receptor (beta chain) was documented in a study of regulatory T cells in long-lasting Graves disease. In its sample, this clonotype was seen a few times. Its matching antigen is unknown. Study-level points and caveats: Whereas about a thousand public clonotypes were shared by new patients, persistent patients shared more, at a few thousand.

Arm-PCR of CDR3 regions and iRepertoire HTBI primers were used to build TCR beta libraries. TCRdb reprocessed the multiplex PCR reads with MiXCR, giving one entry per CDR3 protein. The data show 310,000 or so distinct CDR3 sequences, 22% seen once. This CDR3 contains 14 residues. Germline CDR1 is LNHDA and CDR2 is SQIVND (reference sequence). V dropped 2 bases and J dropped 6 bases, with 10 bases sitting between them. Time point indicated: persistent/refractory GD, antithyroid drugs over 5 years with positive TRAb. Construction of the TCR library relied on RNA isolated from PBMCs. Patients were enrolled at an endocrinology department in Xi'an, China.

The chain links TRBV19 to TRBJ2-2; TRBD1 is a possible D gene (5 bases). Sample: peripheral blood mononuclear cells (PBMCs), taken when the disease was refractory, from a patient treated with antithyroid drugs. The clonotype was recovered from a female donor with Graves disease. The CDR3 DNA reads TGTGCCAGTAGTATATTCGACAGACCCGGGGAGCTGTTTTTT. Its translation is CASSIFDRPGELFF.